These T cell receptor beta chains were read from a single sample in a study of blood T cells in healthy people across ages. TCRdb called the 5' RACE reads again in MiXCR, with one record for every CDR3 protein. The top ten hold about 20% of the sample, which has over a million distinct CDR3 sequences, 40% to 45% seen once. The specimen was blood. The receptors come from an older woman in good health. Both conserved end residues are part of each CDR3. Each record gives: D gene, J gene, V gene, clone size, CDR3 protein, CDR3 DNA. A D gene is named only where the DNA matches it firmly. Not all rows give a size; the values are once, few, many and, for expanded clones, a class.

D: NA; J: TRBJ1-1; V: TRBV4-2; size: NA; CDR3: CASSPPEGEGAFF; DNA: TGTGCCAGCAGCCCCCCGGAAGGTGAAGGGGCTTTCTTT
D: NA; J: TRBJ1-1; V: TRBV5-1; size: NA; CDR3: CASSVGVAGIEAFF; DNA: TGCGCCAGCAGCGTGGGGGTGGCGGGGATTGAAGCTTTCTTT
D: TRBD2; J: TRBJ2-7; V: TRBV12-3/TRBV12-4; size: NA; CDR3: CASRRASGRNEQYF; DNA: TGTGCCAGCCGCCGGGCTAGCGGGAGAAATGAGCAGTACTTC
D: TRBD2; J: TRBJ2-7; V: TRBV30; size: NA; CDR3: CAWSVLSGRSSYEQYF; DNA: TGTGCCTGGAGTGTACTCAGCGGGAGGAGCTCCTACGAGCAGTACTTC
D: NA; J: TRBJ2-7; V: TRBV6-5; size: few; CDR3: CASSYSLGRAEQYF; DNA: TGTGCCAGCAGTTACTCGTTGGGCAGGGCCGAGCAGTACTTC
D: NA; J: TRBJ2-5; V: TRBV20-1; size: NA; CDR3: CSARDLGETQYF; DNA: TGCAGTGCTAGAGATTTAGGAGAGACCCAGTACTTC
D: TRBD2; J: TRBJ2-5; V: TRBV6-5; size: NA; CDR3: CASSYERTSGYGQYF; DNA: TGTGCCAGCAGTTATGAGCGGACTAGCGGGTACGGGCAGTACTTC
D: NA; J: TRBJ1-1; V: TRBV4-1; size: NA; CDR3: CASSQAGGGRATEAFF; DNA: TGCGCCAGCAGCCAAGCAGGCGGCGGCAGGGCCACTGAAGCTTTCTTT
D: TRBD2; J: TRBJ2-1; V: TRBV6-1; size: NA; CDR3: CASSGLAGGTRYNEQFF; DNA: TGTGCCAGCAGTGGACTAGCGGGAGGGACACGGTACAATGAGCAGTTCTTC
D: TRBD1; J: TRBJ2-7; V: TRBV9; size: few; CDR3: CASSENGQGENEQYF; DNA: TGTGCCAGCAGCGAAAATGGACAGGGGGAAAACGAGCAGTACTTC
D: NA; J: TRBJ1-1; V: TRBV6-5; size: NA; CDR3: CASSSTGPVNTEAFF; DNA: TGTGCCAGCAGTTCGACCGGTCCGGTGAACACTGAAGCTTTCTTT
D: NA; J: TRBJ2-1; V: TRBV5-5; size: NA; CDR3: CASSTGGYEQFF; DNA: TGTGCCAGCAGCACAGGTGGCTATGAGCAGTTCTTC
D: NA; J: TRBJ2-3; V: TRBV4-2; size: once; CDR3: CASSKSGGGGRPDTQYF; DNA: TGTGCCAGCAGCAAAAGTGGTGGGGGGGGGCGACCAGATACGCAGTATTTT
D: NA; J: TRBJ2-7; V: TRBV10-1; size: NA; CDR3: CTSSESIGRQYF; DNA: TGCACCAGCAGTGAGTCCATAGGGAGGCAGTACTTC
D: NA; J: TRBJ2-7; V: TRBV5-1; size: few; CDR3: CASSPAAEGEQYF; DNA: TGCGCCAGCAGCCCCGCCGCGGAGGGCGAGCAGTACTTC
D: NA; J: TRBJ1-2; V: TRBV5-6; size: NA; CDR3: CASSLGEEGYYGYTF; DNA: TGTGCCAGCAGCTTGGGCGAGGAGGGCTACTATGGCTACACCTTC
D: TRBD2; J: TRBJ2-1; V: TRBV7-2; size: NA; CDR3: CASSSPGLYVRGEREDEQFF; DNA: TGTGCCAGCAGCTCCCCCGGTCTATACGTGAGGGGAGAACGGGAGGATGAGCAGTTCTTC
D: NA; J: TRBJ2-1; V: TRBV27; size: NA; CDR3: CASSPPGASSYNEQFF; DNA: TGTGCCAGCAGTCCCCCAGGGGCCAGCTCCTACAATGAGCAGTTCTTC
D: TRBD2; J: TRBJ2-1; V: TRBV12-3/TRBV12-4; size: once; CDR3: CASRERGRALYNEQFF; DNA: TGTGCCAGCAGAGAGCGCGGGAGGGCCTTGTACAATGAGCAGTTCTTC
D: NA; J: TRBJ2-3; V: TRBV9; size: NA; CDR3: CASSVEGGYTQYF; DNA: TGTGCCAGCAGCGTAGAGGGGGGATATACGCAGTATTTT
D: TRBD1; J: TRBJ2-5; V: TRBV20-1; size: NA; CDR3: CSASRDSPGYQETQYF; DNA: TGCAGTGCTTCCCGGGACAGCCCGGGGTACCAAGAGACCCAGTACTTC
D: NA; J: TRBJ2-7; V: TRBV20-1; size: few; CDR3: CSARPPGHEQYF; DNA: TGCAGTGCTAGACCCCCAGGCCACGAGCAGTACTTC
D: TRBD1; J: TRBJ1-6; V: TRBV20-1; size: NA; CDR3: CSARGGVTGGNSPLHF; DNA: TGCAGTGCTAGAGGTGGGGTGACAGGGGGAAATTCACCCCTCCACTTT
D: TRBD2; J: TRBJ2-5; V: TRBV12-3/TRBV12-4; size: NA; CDR3: CASSPGLAGAFGEQYF; DNA: TGTGCCAGCAGCCCCGGACTAGCGGGAGCTTTTGGTGAGCAGTACTTC
D: NA; J: TRBJ2-7; V: TRBV27; size: NA; CDR3: CASSPGYSSYNEQYF; DNA: TGTGCCAGCAGCCCTGGATATAGCTCCTACAATGAGCAGTACTTC
D: NA; J: TRBJ2-1; V: TRBV5-1; size: NA; CDR3: CASSFPGRALPTNEQFF; DNA: TGCGCCAGCAGCTTCCCGGGAAGGGCCCTTCCCACCAATGAGCAGTTCTTC
D: TRBD2; J: TRBJ2-7; V: TRBV20-1; size: few; CDR3: CSARVVAGEGEQYF; DNA: TGCAGTGCTAGAGTAGTAGCGGGAGAGGGGGAGCAGTACTTC
D: NA; J: TRBJ2-2; V: TRBV10-2; size: NA; CDR3: CASSDLGAGELFF; DNA: TGCGCCAGCAGTGATCTGGGGGCCGGGGAGCTGTTTTTT
D: NA; J: TRBJ1-1; V: TRBV29-1; size: NA; CDR3: CSVLGNTEAFF; DNA: TGCAGCGTTTTAGGTAACACTGAAGCTTTCTTT
D: NA; J: TRBJ2-7; V: TRBV11-2; size: NA; CDR3: CASTWGRGPSVYEQYF; DNA: TGTGCCAGCACCTGGGGGAGGGGGCCCTCGGTCTACGAGCAGTACTTC
D: TRBD1; J: TRBJ2-6; V: TRBV29-1; size: few; CDR3: CSVEDPTGSGANVLTF; DNA: TGCAGCGTTGAAGACCCGACAGGGTCCGGGGCCAACGTCCTGACTTTC
D: NA; J: TRBJ1-5; V: TRBV27; size: NA; CDR3: CASSRLAVAYNEQFNQPQHF; DNA: TGTGCCAGCAGTCGACTAGCGGTCGCCTACAATGAGCAGTTCAATCAGCCCCAGCATTTT